Presented here are 28 T cell receptor beta chains from one specimen sequenced in a study of blood T cell repertoires in COVID-19 (TCRdb year 2020). Libraries were made using the immunoSEQ multiplex PCR assay. Held by TCRdb, this immuneACCESS table contains in-frame sequences only and omits some clones. Under half of the omission traces to an unresolved V gene where checked; the cause of the rest is unknown. Here the sample has some 490,000 clones; 70% to 90% occur a single time. The ten largest clonotypes hold 3.2% of the sample. What was sequenced was peripheral blood. These receptors were taken from a human donor in a cohort sampled during active COVID-19.

The chain joins TRBV3-1 (or the pseudogene TRBV3-2) to TRBJ2-2; D not certain. Germline CDR1 LGHDT, CDR2 YNNKEL (reference sequence). V was cut by 0 bases and J by 5 bases, with 7 bases left in between. The CDR3 sequence is 14 residues long. The CDR3 coding sequence is TGTGCCAGCAGCCAAGACACTGAAACCGGGGAGCTGTTTTTT. It translates to CASSQDTETGELFF.

This clone was counted a single time. This chain joins TRBV28 and TRBJ2-3; 7 bases fit TRBD2. Germline V CDR1 and CDR2: MDHEN, SYDVKM. Trimming took 2 bases from V and 6 from J; bases not matched to a gene: 14. CDR3 length: 17 amino acids. CDR3 sequence reads: CASSLITTGTNSDTQYF. CDR3 DNA: TGTGCCAGCAGTTTAATTACCACCGGGACTAACTCCGATACGCAGTATTTT.

This clone has just one count. This chain links TRBV18 with TRBJ1-2; 9 bases are a match to TRBD1. The junction had 5 bases not matched to a gene; V was cut back by 4 bases and J by 8 bases. Germline V gene data show CDR1 as KGHSH and CDR2 as LQKENI. The CDR3 has 13 amino acids. The CDR3 DNA reads TGTGCCAGCTCACTTCGGACAGGGGAGGGCTACACCTTC. This sequence encodes CASSLRTGEGYTF.

The rearrangement joins TRBV9 to TRBJ2-3, with a possible D match to TRBD2 (6 bases). The ends were cut back, 3 bases at V and 3 bases at J, with 14 bases in the middle. The CDR3 contains 15 residues. Germline CDR1 is SGDLS and CDR2 is YYNGEE. This CDR3 is CASSAFRLETDTQYF. The CDR3 DNA reads TGTGCCAGCAGCGCCTTCCGACTAGAAACAGATACGCAGTATTTT. Based on the CDR3 plus reference TRBV9 and TRBJ2-3, the full variable domain is DSGVTQTPKHLITATGQRVTLRCSPRSGDLSVYWYQQSLDQGLQFLIQYYNGEERAKGNILERFSAQQFPDLHSELNLSSLELGDSALYFCASSAFRLETDTQYFGPGTRLTVL.

The gene calls are TRBV3-1 (or the pseudogene TRBV3-2) and TRBJ1-1; D is undetermined. The CDR3 runs to 13 residues. Trimming removed 1 base from V and 4 bases from J, with 7 bases in between. Per the germline V gene, CDR1 is LGHDT and CDR2 is YNNKEL (reference sequence). CDR3 residues: CASSQAVRTEAFF. The DNA of the CDR3 is TGTGCCAGCAGCCAAGCGGTTCGCACTGAAGCTTTCTTT.

The chain recombines TRBV7-3 with TRBJ2-2; 8 positions agree with TRBD2. The junction had 4 bases not matched to a gene; V was cut back by 2 bases and J by 2 bases. The CDR3 runs 16 residues. Germline assignment: CDR1 SGHTA and CDR2 FQGTGA. The CDR3 nucleotides are TGTGCCAGCAGCTTACCTAGCGGGCTTAACACCGGGGAGCTGTTTTTT. Translation: CASSLPSGLNTGELFF.

The rearrangement links TRBV6-5 to TRBJ1-1, with D possibly TRBD1 on 5 matching bases. Germline V gene data show CDR1 as MNHEY and CDR2 as SVGAGI. V was pared by 0 bases and J by 5 bases, with 10 bases between. The CDR3 is 14 residues long. In DNA, the CDR3 is TGTGCCAGCAGTTACTCGGCAGGGCTGACTGAAGCTTTCTTT. Encoded protein: CASSYSAGLTEAFF.

The rearrangement uses TRBV24-1 and TRBJ1-5, with D hard to call. The V and J ends lost 6 bases and 4 bases respectively, with 12 bases between them. This CDR3 has 14 amino acids. Germline V gene data show CDR1 as KGHDR and CDR2 as SFDVKD. The CDR3, as DNA: TGTGCCACCAGTATGTGGAGTGGTAATCAGCCCCAGCATTTT. Its translation: CATSMWSGNQPQHF.

The chain joins TRBV28 to TRBJ2-1; possibly TRBD2 for D (6 bases). V lost 3 bases and J 4 bases, leaving 10 bases between the germline ends. Looked up from germline, CDR1 is MDHEN and CDR2 is SYDVKM. This CDR3 spans 14 amino acids. The CDR3 DNA is TGTGCCAGCAGTTTGCCTAGCGTGTACAATGAGCAGTTCTTC. This gives the protein CASSLPSVYNEQFF.

The J gene is TRBJ1-2, the V gene TRBV6-5; tentative D call: TRBD1 (6 bases). The CDR3 is made up of 15 amino acids. The germline CDR1 and CDR2 sequences are MNHEY and SVGAGI. The V gene lost 6 bases and the J gene lost 4 bases, with 18 bases spanning the gap. In nucleotides, the CDR3 is TGTGCCAGCAGACCGTCACAGGGCCTCCTCTATGGCTACACCTTC. It codes for CASRPSQGLLYGYTF.

CDR3 bases: TGTGCCAGTAGGGCCCCAGGACAGGGCCCTGGAAACACCATATATTTT. It translates to CASRAPGQGPGNTIYF. The V and J genes are TRBV19 and TRBJ1-3; 8 bases align to TRBD1. CDR1 and CDR2 from the germline V gene are LNHDA and SQIVND (reference sequence). This CDR3 is 16 amino acids long. Losses at the gene ends were 6 bases for V and 2 bases for J; bases not matched to a gene: 9.

This clone was seen once. This chain joins TRBV4-1 and TRBJ2-5, with TRBD1 matching over 8 bases. Germline CDR1 is MGHRA and CDR2 is YSYEKL. Losses at the gene ends were 0 bases for V and 3 bases for J; bases not matched to a gene: 9. This CDR3 contains 17 residues. CDR3 amino acids: CASSQDWAGGKEETQYF. For the CDR3, the DNA is TGCGCCAGCAGCCAAGATTGGGCAGGGGGCAAGGAAGAGACCCAGTACTTC.

The V and J genes are TRBV19 and TRBJ1-5; TRBD1 is a possible D gene (5 bases). Germline-derived CDR1 and CDR2 are LNHDA and SQIVND (reference sequence). Trimming removed 1 base from V and 3 bases from J, with 10 bases in between. The CDR3 is 15 amino acids. The CDR3 loop is CASSIAGTPNQPQHF. The CDR3 coding sequence is TGTGCCAGTAGTATAGCCGGGACTCCCAATCAGCCCCAGCATTTT.

This clone occurred a few times. The chain recombines TRBV5-6 with TRBJ2-7; D gene ambiguous. The CDR3 contains 11 residues. Germline V lookup: CDR1 SGHDT, CDR2 YYEEEE. Between the trimmed V and J ends, which lost 5 bases and 4 bases, there was a span of 7 bases. CDR3 in amino acids: CASRSLYEQYF. The DNA for the CDR3 is TGTGCCAGCAGGTCTCTGTACGAGCAGTACTTC.

The chain uses TRBV27 and TRBJ2-3, with D unclear. V was clipped by 6 bases and J by 4 bases, with 11 bases between them. Germline V gene sequence: CDR1 MNHEY, CDR2 SMNVEV (reference sequence). This CDR3 has 13 amino acids. CDR3 DNA sequence: TGTGCCAGCAGCACTCCCCCCGCAGATACGCAGTATTTT. It is translated as CASSTPPADTQYF.

The chain links TRBV9 to TRBJ2-1; 7 bases align to TRBD1. Germline trimming cut 5 bases from V and 6 bases from J; bases unmatched to any gene: 5. CDR3 length: 13 residues. Germline CDR1 SGDLS, CDR2 YYNGEE. The CDR3 DNA sequence: TGTGCCAGCAGTACGACAGGGCGCAATGAGCAGTTCTTC. Amino acid sequence: CASSTTGRNEQFF. Using reference TRBV9 and TRBJ2-1 for the parts outside the CDR3, the full variable domain is DSGVTQTPKHLITATGQRVTLRCSPRSGDLSVYWYQQSLDQGLQFLIQYYNGEERAKGNILERFSAQQFPDLHSELNLSSLELGDSALYFCASSTTGRNEQFFGPGTRLTVL.

This chain uses TRBV5-5 with TRBJ1-5; the match to TRBD1 covers 8 bases. This CDR3 is built from 18 residues. V shed 2 bases and J 2 bases; nucleotides not matched to a gene: 12. Germline V gene lookup returns CDR1 SGHKS and CDR2 YYEKEE (reference sequence). The CDR3 here is CASSFETGVFRGNQPQHF. The CDR3 DNA follows: TGTGCCAGCAGCTTCGAGACAGGGGTGTTCAGGGGCAATCAGCCCCAGCATTTT.

The chain carries TRBV19 and TRBJ1-3; the D is unclear. This CDR3 comprises 13 residues. Germline lookup yields CDR1 LNHDA and CDR2 SQIVND (reference sequence). Between the trimmed V and J ends, which lost 5 bases and 3 bases, there was a span of 8 bases. For the CDR3, the DNA is TGTGCCAGTAGTCGGGGATATGGAAACACCATATATTTT. As protein: CASSRGYGNTIYF. Full variable domain (outside the CDR3, taken from reference TRBV19 and TRBJ1-3): DGGITQSPKYLFRKEGQNVTLSCEQNLNHDAMYWYRQDPGQGLRLIYYSQIVNDFQKGDIAEGYSVSREKKESFPLTVTSAQKNPTAFYLCASSRGYGNTIYFGEGSWLTVV.

The rearrangement joins TRBV7-2 to TRBJ2-1; D not resolved. There are 14 residues in the CDR3. V was clipped by 2 bases and J by 8 bases, with 13 bases between them. CDR1 is SGHTA and CDR2 is FQGNSA in the germline V gene. As DNA, the CDR3 is TGTGCCAGCAGCTTATTGGCTTTTGGCTATGAGCAGTTCTTC. Protein sequence: CASSLLAFGYEQFF.

This clone showed up just once. The V call is TRBV7-2, the J call TRBJ1-4, with 7 bases that match TRBD1. The CDR3 spans 15 residues. V dropped 2 bases and J dropped 3; count of bases not matched to a gene: 3. CDR1 and CDR2 from the germline V gene are SGHTA and FQGNSA. CDR3 DNA: TGTGCCAGCAGCTTAACCGGGACAGCTAATGAAAAACTGTTTTTT. It specifies CASSLTGTANEKLFF.

The chain is built from TRBV28 and TRBJ1-5; 8 nucleotides line up with TRBD1. Per germline, CDR1 MDHEN and CDR2 SYDVKM. CDR3 size: 19 residues. The V gene end was trimmed by 4 bases and the J gene end by 3 bases; junction bases not matched to a gene: 17. CDR3 nucleotides: TGTGCCAGCAGTTGGGCGGGCAGGGGGCTATTCCCCCCCAATCAGCCCCAGCATTTT. Its protein product is CASSWAGRGLFPPNQPQHF. The complete variable domain, with remaining parts taken from reference TRBV28 and TRBJ1-5, reads DVKVTQSSRYLVKRTGEKVFLECVQDMDHENMFWYRQDPGLGLRLIYFSYDVKMKEKGDIPEGYSVSREKKERFSLILESASTNQTSMYLCASSWAGRGLFPPNQPQHFGDGTRLSIL.

The chain combines TRBV10-1 with TRBJ2-5; perhaps TRBD1 as D (6 bases). CDR1 and CDR2 (germline): WNHNN, SYGVQD (reference sequence). There are 13 residues in the CDR3. The germline V and J ends were trimmed by 6 bases and 14 bases, with 22 bases remaining between them. CDR3 residues: CASSDSPGTRPYF. In DNA, the CDR3 is TGCGCCAGCAGCGACTCACCCGGGACAAGGCCATACTTC.

V gene TRBV4-3 combines with J gene TRBJ1-3; D is undetermined. The germline gives CDR1 LGHNA, CDR2 YSLEER. Deletions cut 1 base from V and 0 bases from J, with 4 bases between. There are 14 residues in the CDR3. Here the CDR3 reads CASSQGHSGNTIYF. The CDR3 DNA reads as TGCGCCAGCAGCCAAGGGCACTCTGGAAACACCATATATTTT.

This chain connects TRBV7-6 to TRBJ1-3; no clear D. In germline, CDR1 is SGHVS, CDR2 FNYEAQ. This CDR3 has 16 residues. V dropped 3 bases and J dropped 5 bases, with 17 bases sitting between them. DNA for the CDR3: TGTGCCAGCAGCTTGGGCGGAGGGTCAGAGAGAAACACCATATATTTT. This gives the protein CASSLGGGSERNTIYF.

The CDR3 coding sequence is TGTGCCAGCAGCCTGGGGACTAGTAGGGTAGACGAGCAGTACTTC. It encodes CASSLGTSRVDEQYF. The J gene is TRBJ2-7, the V gene TRBV7-8, with 8 bases aligning to TRBD2. The CDR3 totals 15 residues. Germline V CDR1 and CDR2: SGHVS, FQNEAQ. The trim removed 5 bases at V and 5 bases at J, leaving 11 bases unmatched.

The V gene is TRBV5-4, the J gene TRBJ1-6; the D is unclear. V dropped 0 bases and J dropped 2 bases, with 9 bases sitting between them. The CDR3 runs to 16 residues. CDR1 is SGHNT and CDR2 is YYREEE in the germline V gene (reference sequence). For the CDR3, the DNA is TGTGCCAGCAGCTTGGGAGGGTATACCTATAATTCACCCCTCCACTTT. Translated: CASSLGGYTYNSPLHF. Combining the CDR3 with reference TRBV5-4 and TRBJ1-6 gives the whole variable domain ETGVTQSPTHLIKTRGQQVTLRCSSQSGHNTVSWYQQALGQGPQFIFQYYREEENGRGNFPPRFSGLQFPNYSSELNVNALELDDSALYLCASSLGGYTYNSPLHFGNGTRLTVT.

V gene TRBV28 combines with J gene TRBJ2-1, with D possibly being TRBD2 (6 bases). With 6 bases removed from V and 8 bases from J, the gap between germline ends came to 17 bases. The CDR3 contains 14 residues. The V gene's germline CDR1 is MDHEN and CDR2 SYDVKM. The DNA for the CDR3 is TGTGCCAGCAGCCCGGGACTGACAAGCGATGAGCAGTTCTTC. Translation gives CASSPGLTSDEQFF.

As for this clone: A junction boundary mismatches the germline segment, possibly from a read error. The chain uses TRBV6-5 and TRBJ2-1, with TRBD2 identical over 8 bases. This CDR3 has 12 amino acids. Germline-derived CDR1 and CDR2 are MNHEY and SVGAGI. In nucleotides, the CDR3 is TGTGCCAGCAGTCGGCTACTAGCGGTCCCCGTCTTC. It is translated as CASSRLLAVPVF.